This entry is about one TCR beta chain. For the second PCR, which ran for 7 to 11 cycles, a sample-barcoded 5' primer and a J-beta primer mix were used. From the 5' RACE reads, TCRdb called clonotypes with MiXCR, one entry per CDR3 protein. The sample lists more than 450,000 distinct CDR3 sequences, about a quarter occurring once. The CDR3 is 17 residues long. Germline lookup yields CDR1 MGHDK and CDR2 SYGVNS. V gave up 3 bases and J gave up 3 bases; unmatched junction bases: 7. These data originate in a study of blood T cells in healthy people across ages. This sample also belongs to another study, concerning T cells of mothers and their children.

This chain connects TRBV25-1 to TRBJ2-3, with 12 positions matching TRBD2. The source material was blood. The clonotype was recovered from a boy aged 2 to 9 in good health. This chain's CDR3 is CASSEFFGTSGTDTQYF. In DNA form, the CDR3 reads TGTGCCAGCAGTGAGTTCTTCGGGACTAGCGGGACAGATACGCAGTATTTT.